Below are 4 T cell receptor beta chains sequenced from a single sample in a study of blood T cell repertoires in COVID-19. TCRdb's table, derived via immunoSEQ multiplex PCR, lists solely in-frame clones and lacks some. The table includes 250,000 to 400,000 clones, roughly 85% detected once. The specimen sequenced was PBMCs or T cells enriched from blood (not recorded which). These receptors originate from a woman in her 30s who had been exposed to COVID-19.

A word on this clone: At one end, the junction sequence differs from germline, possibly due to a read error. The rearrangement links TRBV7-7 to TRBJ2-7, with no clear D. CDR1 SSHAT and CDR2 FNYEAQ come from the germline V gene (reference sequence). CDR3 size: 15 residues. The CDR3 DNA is TGTGCTAGCAGCTTAGAGCCGGGTAGAAAATCCGAGCAGTACTTC. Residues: CASSLEPGRKSEQYF.

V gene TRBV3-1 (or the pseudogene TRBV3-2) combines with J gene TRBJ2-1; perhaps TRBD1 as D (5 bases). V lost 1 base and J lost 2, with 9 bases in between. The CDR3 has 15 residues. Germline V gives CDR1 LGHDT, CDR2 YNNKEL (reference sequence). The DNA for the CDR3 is TGTGCCAGCAGCCAAGCCCAGGGTCCCTACAATGAGCAGTTCTTC. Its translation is CASSQAQGPYNEQFF.

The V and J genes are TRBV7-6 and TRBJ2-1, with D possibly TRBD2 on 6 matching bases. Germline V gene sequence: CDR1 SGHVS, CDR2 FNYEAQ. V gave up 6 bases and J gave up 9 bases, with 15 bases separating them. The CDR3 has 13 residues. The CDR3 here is CASRTDGSLEQFF. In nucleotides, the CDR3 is TGTGCCAGCAGGACCGACGGGAGTCTTGAGCAGTTCTTC.

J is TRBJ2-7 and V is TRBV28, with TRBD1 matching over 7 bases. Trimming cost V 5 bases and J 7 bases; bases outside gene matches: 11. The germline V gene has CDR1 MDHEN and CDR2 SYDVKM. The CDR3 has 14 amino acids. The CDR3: CASSPRYRGQEQYF. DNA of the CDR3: TGTGCCAGCAGTCCCCGATATAGGGGGCAGGAGCAGTACTTC. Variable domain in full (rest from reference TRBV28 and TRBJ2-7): DVKVTQSSRYLVKRTGEKVFLECVQDMDHENMFWYRQDPGLGLRLIYFSYDVKMKEKGDIPEGYSVSREKKERFSLILESASTNQTSMYLCASSPRYRGQEQYFGPGTRLTVT.